A single sample is the source of the 11 T cell receptor beta chains below, sequenced in a study of T cell repertoires in cytomegalovirus infection. TCRdb ran MiXCR on the reads and lists one entry per CDR3 protein. The sample includes over 150,000 distinct CDR3 sequences, approximately 18% of them seen just once. The sequenced sample was CD8+ T cells from PBMCs. Every receptor here comes from a human donor in good health (CMV status not recorded). Some clones in this sample may be carry-over from other donors' samples.

This clonotype came up a few times. The J gene is TRBJ2-7, the V gene TRBV7-2, with 16 bases that match TRBD2. In germline, CDR1 is SGHTA, CDR2 FQGNSA. With 5 bases clipped from V and 3 bases from J, the junction kept 10 bases outside the gene matches. The CDR3 is 18 amino acids. In nucleotides, the CDR3 is TGTGCCAGCAGCGCGGGACTAGCGGGGGGGATTCCCAGCTACGAGCAGTACTTC. The encoded protein is CASSAGLAGGIPSYEQYF.

This chain connects TRBV2 to TRBJ2-3; D gene ambiguous. This CDR3 is 13 amino acids long. V was shortened by 2 bases and J by 2 bases, with 5 bases between the two germline ends. Germline loops: CDR1 SNHLY, CDR2 FYNNEI. Here the CDR3 reads CASSEKLTDTQYF. The CDR3 nucleotides are TGTGCCAGCAGTGAAAAACTCACAGATACGCAGTATTTT.

The V call is TRBV6-2 or TRBV6-3, the J call TRBJ2-1, with D perhaps TRBD2 (6 bases). The CDR3 consists of 13 residues. Germline-derived CDR1 and CDR2 are MNHEY and SVGEGT. Trimming shortened V by 5 bases and J by 5 bases, and 10 bases separated the two germline ends. The CDR3 sequence: CASSLGLNNEQFF. CDR3 nucleotide sequence: TGTGCCAGCAGTCTGGGACTTAACAATGAGCAGTTCTTC.

This clonotype has a count of ten or more. The chain carries TRBV19 and TRBJ1-1; no clear D. The ends were cut back, 1 base at V and 8 bases at J, with 8 bases in the middle. In germline, CDR1 is LNHDA, CDR2 SQIVND (reference sequence). The CDR3 sequence is 12 residues long. The CDR3 protein is CASSIGPREAFF. For the CDR3, the DNA is TGTGCCAGTAGTATAGGGCCCAGGGAAGCTTTCTTT.

The chain is built from TRBV12-3 or TRBV12-4 and TRBJ2-5, with a possible D match to TRBD1 (6 bases). Trimming removed 8 bases at V and 3 bases at J, with 16 bases between. The length of the CDR3 is 14 residues. The CDR3 sequence is CASGSPEGEETQYF. The CDR3 DNA reads as TGTGCCAGCGGATCTCCTGAGGGGGAAGAGACCCAGTACTTC.

This clonotype was recorded at least ten times. The rearrangement joins TRBV7-9 to TRBJ1-1, with D hard to call. The V end was cut by 5 bases, the J end by 11 bases, with 9 bases between. In germline, CDR1 is SEHNR, CDR2 FQNEAQ (reference sequence). The CDR3 extends over 10 amino acids. CDR3 in DNA: TGTGCCAGCAGCGATACAGCGGCTTTCTTT. This gives the protein CASSDTAAFF.

The chain links TRBV12-3 or TRBV12-4 to TRBJ1-3; no clear D gene. The CDR3 consists of 15 residues. The V and J ends lost 7 bases and 0 bases respectively, with 13 bases between them. The CDR3 nucleotides read TGTGCCAGCATCGACGGACGGACCTCTGGAAACACCATATATTTT. Translated: CASIDGRTSGNTIYF.

This rearrangement joins TRBV5-4 to TRBJ1-5, with D tentatively TRBD1 (6 bases). Germline V gene lookup returns CDR1 SGHNT and CDR2 YYREEE (reference sequence). The V end lost 4 bases, the J end lost 6 bases, and 17 bases lay between the germline ends. This CDR3 spans 15 amino acids. CDR3 nucleotides: TGTGCCAGCAGCCATTTGTCGGGGGGCCTTCAGCCCCAGCATTTT. Amino acid sequence: CASSHLSGGLQPQHF. The full variable domain, rest sourced from reference TRBV5-4 and TRBJ1-5, is ETGVTQSPTHLIKTRGQQVTLRCSSQSGHNTVSWYQQALGQGPQFIFQYYREEENGRGNFPPRFSGLQFPNYSSELNVNALELDDSALYLCASSHLSGGLQPQHFGDGTRLSIL.

This clonotype was recorded a few times. The chain joins TRBV7-2 to TRBJ1-4, with D possibly being TRBD1 (6 bases). The CDR3 length is 16 residues. Trimming left V 2 bases short and J 5 bases short, with 15 bases between. Germline V gene lookup returns CDR1 SGHTA and CDR2 FQGNSA. The CDR3, as DNA: TGTGCCAGCAGCTTAAATCTAAGGGGGGGCAATGAAAAACTGTTTTTT. This encodes CASSLNLRGGNEKLFF.

This clonotype has a handful of counts. The V call is TRBV7-2, the J call TRBJ2-7; D not resolved. Trimming cost V 0 bases and J 13 bases, with 19 bases left between them. The germline V gene encodes CDR1 SGHTA and CDR2 FQGNSA. The CDR3 contains 14 residues. CDR3 DNA: TGTGCCAGCAGCTTAGCGCTAGACCCTATCCCTGTATACTTC. Its translation is CASSLALDPIPVYF.

This clonotype was seen many times. The gene calls are TRBV7-2 and TRBJ2-7, with D perhaps matching TRBD1 (6 bases). The length of the CDR3 is 15 residues. The germline gives CDR1 SGHTA, CDR2 FQGNSA. Between the trimmed V and J ends, which lost 1 base and 4 bases, there was a span of 14 bases. The CDR3 DNA follows: TGTGCCAGCAGCTTAGTTACAGGGAGTAGTTACGAGCAGTACTTC. Its protein is CASSLVTGSSYEQYF.